This TCR beta chain was profiled in a study of blood T cell repertoires in COVID-19. Study details: The study drew acute and convalescent COVID-19 samples from the United States, Italy and Spain. In each case, the material was cDNA or gDNA derived from T cells, B-cell-depleted T cells, or PBMCs.

The V end lost 3 bases, the J end lost 0 bases, and 12 bases lay between the germline ends. The CDR3 is 16 amino acids. The germline CDR1 and CDR2 sequences are MGHDK and SYGVNS. As processed by the authors: For nucleated cells, counts were estimated from reference gene primer amplification. The method was immunoSEQ multiplex PCR; TCRdb's version includes in-frame clones alone and lacks a portion of them. V, J and clone size were drawn from that table, and D and trimming were deduced from the DNA. The sample carries about 44,000 clones, 87% recorded once. This rearrangement joins TRBV25-1 to TRBJ1-3; no reliable D call. The origin of this receptor is a human donor in a cohort sampled during active COVID-19. Sequenced material: peripheral blood. Here the CDR3 reads CASSDGLLSSGNTIYF. The CDR3 DNA reads TGTGCCAGCAGTGACGGTCTTCTCTCCTCTGGAAACACCATATATTTT.